This is a list of T cell receptor beta chains from one sample in a study of blood T cells in healthy people across ages. TCRdb reanalysed the 5' RACE reads using MiXCR and keeps one entry per CDR3 protein. The profile shows about 780,000 distinct CDR3 sequences, around 50% of them singletons. Material: blood. Receptors originate from a man older than 75 in good health. Both conserved end residues are part of each CDR3. A D gene is named only where the DNA matches it firmly. Expanded clones are given a class, and other clones once, few, many or no size at all.

>NA|TRBV4-2|14|TRBD2|TRBJ2-2
CASSLGLVSGELFF
TGTGCCAGCAGCCTCGGACTAGTATCCGGGGAGCTGTTTTTT
>NA|TRBV19|15|NA|TRBJ1-5
CASSIRTENNQPQHF
TGTGCCAGTAGTATAAGGACAGAAAACAATCAGCCCCAGCATTTT
>many|TRBV29-1|11|NA|TRBJ2-7
CSGGDSYEQYF
TGCAGCGGGGGGGACAGTTACGAGCAGTACTTC
>NA|TRBV25-1|14|NA|TRBJ1-4
CASSERGVDEKLFF
TGTGCCAGCTCTGAGAGGGGGGTGGATGAAAAACTGTTTTTT
>few|TRBV7-3|17|TRBD2|TRBJ2-1
CASSLAPSGSGENEQFF
TGTGCCAGCAGCTTAGCGCCTAGCGGGTCGGGGGAAAATGAGCAGTTCTTC
>NA|TRBV15|13|TRBD1|TRBJ1-2
CATSNDRAIGYTF
TGTGCCACCAGCAACGACAGGGCCATTGGCTACACCTTC
>NA|TRBV7-2|14|NA|TRBJ2-5
CASSAQGLRETQYF
TGTGCCAGCAGTGCCCAGGGTCTACGAGAGACCCAGTACTTC
>NA|TRBV4-3|16|TRBD1|TRBJ2-7
CASSHDQAGGSYEQYF
TGCGCCAGCAGCCACGACCAGGCAGGGGGCTCCTACGAGCAGTACTTC
>NA|TRBV25-1|15|TRBD1|TRBJ2-3
CASSQGERFTDTQYF
TGTGCCAGCAGTCAGGGGGAGAGATTCACAGATACGCAGTATTTT
>NA|TRBV12-3/TRBV12-4|14|NA|TRBJ1-6
CASSFRQGTSPPHF
TGTGCCAGCAGTTTTCGGCAGGGGACTTCACCCCCCCACTTT
>NA|TRBV12-3/TRBV12-4|15|NA|TRBJ1-5
CVSSGGVNSNQPQHF
TGTGTCAGCAGTGGGGGGGTAAATAGCAATCAGCCCCAGCATTTT
>many|TRBV5-5|15|TRBD2|TRBJ2-3
CASIETSGSWDTQYF
TGTGCCAGCATCGAGACTAGCGGGAGTTGGGATACGCAGTATTTT
>many|TRBV6-6|15|TRBD2|TRBJ2-1
CASSYGLAAYNEQFF
TGTGCCAGCAGTTACGGACTAGCGGCCTACAATGAGCAGTTCTTC
>NA|TRBV20-1|14|NA|TRBJ2-3
CSAAAPSDTDTRYF
TGCAGTGCCGCAGCCCCTAGCGACACGGATACGCGGTATTTT
>NA|TRBV29-1|15|TRBD1|TRBJ2-7
CSVEITGGSYNEQYF
TGCAGCGTTGAAATTACAGGGGGCTCCTACAATGAGCAGTACTTC
>NA|TRBV4-1|19|NA|TRBJ1-2
CASSQDSTQTPISNYGYTF
TGCGCCAGCAGCCAAGATAGTACGCAGACTCCGATCTCTAACTATGGCTACACCTTC
>many|TRBV7-2|15|TRBD2|TRBJ2-5
CASSTTSGRWETQYF
TGTGCCAGCAGCACGACTAGCGGGAGATGGGAGACCCAGTACTTC
>NA|TRBV28|15|NA|TRBJ2-1
CASSPTGRKDNEQFF
TGTGCCAGCAGTCCTACGGGACGGAAAGACAATGAGCAGTTCTTC
>NA|TRBV27|16|TRBD2|TRBJ2-2
CASSLSLAVNTGGLFF
TGTGCCAGCAGTTTATCTCTAGCGGTGAACACCGGGGGGCTGTTTTTT
>NA|TRBV12-3/TRBV12-4|14|TRBD1|TRBJ1-2
CASSLAAGGNGYTF
TGTGCCAGCAGTTTAGCGGCAGGGGGAAATGGCTACACCTTC
>few|TRBV6-5|14|TRBD2|TRBJ2-7
CASSTSGRAGEQYF
TGTGCCAGCAGTACTAGCGGGAGGGCCGGGGAGCAGTACTTC
>many|TRBV20-1|14|TRBD1|TRBJ2-5
CSATKPGTGGEQYF
TGCAGTGCAACAAAACCGGGGACAGGAGGGGAGCAGTACTTC
>NA|TRBV7-2|14|TRBD1|TRBJ2-7
CASSSYRGRDEQYF
TGTGCCAGCAGCTCCTACAGGGGACGGGACGAGCAGTACTTC
>many|TRBV27|14|NA|TRBJ2-7
CASSPQRRGYEQYF
TGTGCCAGCAGTCCGCAGCGGAGGGGCTACGAGCAGTACTTC
>NA|TRBV10-3|16|TRBD2|TRBJ2-1
CAISGTSGNSYNEQFF
TGTGCCATCAGCGGGACTAGCGGAAACTCCTACAATGAGCAGTTCTTC
>NA|TRBV28|18|NA|TRBJ2-1
CASSILGAGETSYNEQFF
TGTGCCAGCAGTATTCTAGGAGCAGGGGAAACCTCCTACAATGAGCAGTTCTTC
>NA|TRBV11-3|15|TRBD1|TRBJ2-7
CTSSSTRDRVDEQYF
TGTACCAGCAGCTCGACGAGGGACAGGGTGGACGAGCAGTACTTC
>NA|TRBV3-1|15|NA|TRBJ2-3
CASSQSTPSTDTQYF
TGTGCCAGCAGCCAATCGACTCCGAGCACAGATACGCAGTATTTT
>NA|TRBV4-2|15|NA|TRBJ2-2
CASSQVSPRTGELFF
TGTGCCAGCAGCCAAGTCTCCCCGCGGACCGGGGAGCTGTTTTTT
>NA|TRBV20-1|14|NA|TRBJ2-3
CSARLRTSTDTQYF
TGCAGTGCCCGACTCCGAACTAGCACAGATACGCAGTATTTT
>NA|TRBV19|14|TRBD2|TRBJ2-7
CASSNPGLVHEQYF
TGTGCCAGTAGTAACCCTGGACTAGTCCACGAGCAGTACTTC
>NA|TRBV5-1|15|NA|TRBJ2-7
CASSLFQWSSYEQYF
TGCGCCAGCAGCTTATTCCAGTGGAGCTCCTACGAGCAGTACTTC
>few|TRBV28|15|NA|TRBJ2-1
CASSNPGTPNNEQFF
TGTGCCAGCAGTAACCCCGGGACACCGAACAATGAGCAGTTCTTC
>NA|TRBV27|14|NA|TRBJ1-2
CASSAEGLRNGYTF
TGTGCCAGCAGTGCCGAAGGGTTAAGGAATGGCTACACCTTC
>NA|TRBV4-1|12|NA|TRBJ2-5
CASQGGQETQYF
TGCGCCAGCCAAGGAGGACAAGAGACCCAGTACTTC
>NA|TRBV20-1|16|TRBD2|TRBJ2-3
CSASPSGLAGSDTQYF
TGCAGTGCTAGCCCCTCGGGACTAGCGGGATCAGATACGCAGTATTTT
>few|TRBV28|11|NA|TRBJ2-7
CASASGTEQYF
TGTGCCAGCGCGTCCGGGACGGAGCAGTACTTC
>few|TRBV5-1|13|NA|TRBJ2-7
CASSFDISYEQYF
TGCGCCAGCAGCTTTGACATCTCCTACGAGCAGTACTTC
>NA|TRBV12-3/TRBV12-4|14|NA|TRBJ2-3
CASSLAGSTDVQYF
TGTGCCAGCAGTTTGGCGGGGAGCACAGATGTGCAGTATTTT
>NA|TRBV6-1|16|TRBD1|TRBJ2-6
CASTGTGGSGANVLTF
TGTGCCAGCACAGGGACAGGGGGCTCTGGGGCCAACGTCCTGACTTTC
>NA|TRBV5-6|14|TRBD1|TRBJ1-2
CASGYTGGGYGYTF
TGTGCCAGCGGCTACACAGGGGGCGGATATGGCTACACCTTC
>NA|TRBV6-6|15|TRBD2|TRBJ2-1
CATTLLTSDHNEQFF
TGTGCCACCACCCTGTTGACTAGCGACCACAATGAGCAGTTCTTC
>NA|TRBV20-1|15|NA|TRBJ1-6
CSASWDALGNSPLHF
TGCAGTGCCTCCTGGGACGCGCTTGGGAATTCACCCCTCCACTTT
>few|TRBV5-1|14|TRBD2|TRBJ2-5
CASSPSQREETQYF
TGCGCCAGCAGCCCGTCTCAGCGGGAGGAGACCCAGTACTTC
>NA|TRBV21-1|14|NA|TRBJ1-2
CASPSEKEGYGYTF
TGTGCCAGCCCCTCAGAGAAGGAGGGCTATGGCTACACCTTC
>NA|TRBV2|16|TRBD2|TRBJ2-3
CASSESLAGSTDTQYF
TGTGCCAGCAGTGAAAGTCTAGCGGGGAGCACAGATACGCAGTATTTT
>NA|TRBV6-5|17|TRBD2|TRBJ2-1
CASSSRRTSGNYNEQFF
TGTGCCAGCAGTTCCCGGCGGACTAGCGGGAATTACAATGAGCAGTTCTTC
>NA|TRBV20-1|14|TRBD2|TRBJ2-1
CSAQVSGRPGEQFF
TGCAGTGCCCAGGTTAGCGGGAGACCCGGTGAGCAGTTCTTC